This T cell receptor (beta chain) appears in the sequencing data of a study of early T cells in non-severe SARS-CoV-2 infection. Notes on the study in general: Reliance on VDJdb matching favored anti-spike CD8 responses; private and CD4 specificities were missed.

In this sample, this clonotype turned up many times. Its specificity is not known. Unique molecular identifier tags were affixed to discrete cDNA molecules. TCRdb redid the calling of the 5' RACE reads with MiXCR, one entry per CDR3 protein. This sample has around 32,000 distinct CDR3 sequences; approximately 5.2% occur once, and the top ten carry 5% to 7%. This CDR3 comprises 14 residues. Germline loops: CDR1 SGHRS, CDR2 YFSETQ. V was shortened by 4 bases and J by 4 bases, with 14 bases between the two germline ends. The sequencing input was whole blood. This receptor was taken from an adult who was a healthcare worker with PCR-confirmed SARS-CoV-2 infection or an uninfected control (not recorded which). The chain is built from TRBV5-1 and TRBJ1-1; unclear D gene. CDR3 loop: CASSEMPKGTEAFF. As DNA, the CDR3 is TGCGCCAGCAGCGAAATGCCAAAGGGCACTGAAGCTTTCTTT.